This record looks at one T cell receptor beta chain sequence and its context. Antigen specificity is unknown. The sample comes from a study of OX40 agonist ivuxolimab in advanced cancers. Study-wide findings and caveats: The work left the antigen specificity of expanded peripheral T cells undetermined. Clonal expansion by week 6 occurred in CD4+ and CD8+ blood T cells (at 0.1 to 3.0 mg/kg).

Blood sampling was done at baseline, cycle 4 day 1, and cycle 7 day 1. Trimming stripped 0 bases from V and 3 bases from J, with 12 bases between. Per germline, CDR1 SEHNR and CDR2 FQNEAQ (reference sequence). This CDR3 has 16 residues. Clones were read by immunoSEQ multiplex PCR, and TCRdb kept only the in-frame ones, dropping some. This sample has tens of thousands of clones, with 85% found just once. The material sequenced was CD4+ or CD8+ T cells sorted from blood, taken in a trial of the OX40 agonist ivuxolimab. The gene calls are TRBV7-9 and TRBJ2-1; D gene ambiguous. The receptor's source is an adult with an advanced solid tumor such as melanoma, head and neck, liver or kidney cancer. The CDR3 here is CASSLAYEKGYNEQFF. DNA of the CDR3: TGTGCCAGCAGCTTAGCGTACGAAAAGGGCTACAATGAGCAGTTCTTC.